The entry that follows covers one TCR beta chain sequence. The CDR3 covers 16 residues. The J segment lost 5 bases and the V segment lost 5 bases, leaving 12 bases of the junction unmatched. Next came a second PCR, run for about 7 to 12 cycles, which used a sample-barcoded 5' primer along with a J-beta primer mix. TCRdb redid the calling of the 5' RACE reads with MiXCR, one entry per CDR3 protein. The table lists around 1,000,000 distinct CDR3 sequences, almost 25% of them singletons. The data belong to a study of blood T cells in healthy people across ages. The same sample was also studied in work on T cells of mothers and their children.

The chain uses TRBV12-3 or TRBV12-4 and TRBJ1-1; the match to TRBD1 covers 9 bases. Sequencing used blood. This receptor was taken from a girl aged 2 to 10 in good health. CDR3 sequence: CASSDPGQGEGTEAFF. CDR3 sequence (DNA): TGTGCCAGCAGTGACCCGGGACAGGGAGAGGGAACTGAAGCTTTCTTT.